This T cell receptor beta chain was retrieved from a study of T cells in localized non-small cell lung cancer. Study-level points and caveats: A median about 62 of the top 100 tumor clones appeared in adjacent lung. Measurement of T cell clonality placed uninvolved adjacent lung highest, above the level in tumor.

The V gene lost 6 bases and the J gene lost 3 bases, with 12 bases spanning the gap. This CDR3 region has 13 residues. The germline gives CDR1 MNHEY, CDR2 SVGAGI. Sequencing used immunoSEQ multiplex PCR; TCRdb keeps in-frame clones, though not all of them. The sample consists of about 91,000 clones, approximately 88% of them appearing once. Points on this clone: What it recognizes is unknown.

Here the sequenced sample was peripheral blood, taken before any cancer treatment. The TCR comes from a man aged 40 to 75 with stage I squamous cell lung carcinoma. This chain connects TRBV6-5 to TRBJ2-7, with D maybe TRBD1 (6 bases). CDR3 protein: CASRATGNYEQYF. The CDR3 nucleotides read TGTGCCAGCAGAGCCACAGGGAACTACGAGCAGTACTTC.